This T cell receptor (beta chain) was found in a study of blood T cell repertoires in COVID-19. Profiling relied on immunoSEQ multiplex PCR, and the TCRdb table lists in-frame clones only, not all of them. The profile covers fewer than 300,000 clones, with more than 85% appearing a single time and roughly 8.6% taken by the ten largest. Donors in Cohort 3 counted as recovered after two negative PCRs, clearance, or symptom resolution. The sequence was obtained from a man aged 40-50 years who had recovered from COVID-19. Material for sequencing was PBMCs or T cells enriched from blood (not recorded which).

The CDR3 reads CASSFDRQNTGELFF. CDR3 DNA: TGCGCCAGCAGCTTCGACAGACAGAACACCGGGGAGCTGTTTTTT. This rearrangement joins TRBV5-1 to TRBJ2-2; D might be TRBD1 (5 bases). CDR3 length equals 15 residues. V lost 2 bases and J 1 base, leaving 9 bases between the germline ends. From germline, CDR1 is SGHRS and CDR2 YFSETQ. Looking up the rest from reference TRBV5-1 and TRBJ2-2 gives the full variable domain: KAGVTQTPRYLIKTRGQQVTLSCSPISGHRSVSWYQQTPGQGLQFLFEYFSETQRNKGNFPGRFSGRQFSNSRSEMNVSTLELGDSALYLCASSFDRQNTGELFFGEGSRLTVL.